Presented here are 25 T cell receptor beta chains from one specimen sequenced in a study of regulatory T cells in long-lasting Graves disease. Indicated time point: persistent/refractory GD, antithyroid drugs over 5 years with positive TRAb. PBMCs provided the RNA from which the TCR library was made. In building TCR beta libraries, iRepertoire HTBI primers were used together with Arm-PCR of CDR3 regions. TCRdb analysed the multiplex PCR reads with MiXCR anew, one entry per CDR3 protein. The sample records about 340,000 distinct CDR3 sequences, about 20% being singletons. This specimen was peripheral blood mononuclear cells (PBMCs), taken when the disease was refractory, from a patient treated with antithyroid drugs. The origin of the receptors is a female donor with Graves disease.

Worth noting for this clonotype: A much bigger clone sits one base away, suggesting this may be a read error. The chain combines TRBV11-3 with TRBJ1-2; no firm D call. Germline-derived CDR1 and CDR2 are SGHNT and YENEEA. Deletions cut 4 bases from V and 3 bases from J, with 18 bases between. The CDR3 totals 16 residues. The CDR3 region has the DNA TGTGCCAGCAGCTCCCGAGAGCGGCCTCGGGACTATGGCTACACCTTC. Encoded protein: CASSSRERPRDYGYTF.

This clonotype was seen at least ten times. This chain joins TRBV10-3 and TRBJ2-7; maybe TRBD2 (5 bases). Between the trimmed V and J ends, which lost 0 bases and 1 base, there was a span of 13 bases. CDR1 and CDR2 (germline): ENHRY, SYGVKD. The CDR3 contains 16 residues. The CDR3: CAISESASRGSYEQYF. CDR3 bases: TGTGCCATCAGTGAGTCGGCTAGTCGGGGATCCTACGAGCAGTACTTC.

This clonotype was counted many times. This chain joins TRBV11-2 and TRBJ1-2; D is unresolved. Germline values: CDR1 SGHAT, CDR2 FQNNGV. V lost 5 bases, J lost 0 bases, and 16 bases lay in between. CDR3 length: 16 amino acids. The CDR3 region is CASSQTDHRTNYGYTF. In DNA form, the CDR3 reads TGTGCCAGCAGCCAAACAGATCATAGAACTAACTATGGCTACACCTTC.

This clonotype was observed a few times. This rearrangement joins TRBV6-1 to TRBJ1-5; unclear D gene. V was shortened by 8 bases and J by 10 bases, with 15 bases between the two germline ends. Germline CDR1 is MNHNS and CDR2 is SASEGT. This CDR3 has 12 amino acids. CDR3 DNA sequence: TGTGCCAGCGCCCGGACTCCCCAACCCCAGCATTTT. Amino acid sequence: CASARTPQPQHF.

Points on this clonotype: Just one base apart from a much larger clone, this may be a read error. A read error is likely, as this CDR3 ends without the conserved phenylalanine or tryptophan. J is TRBJ1-2 and V is TRBV20-1; a weak D match, TRBD1 (6 bases). This CDR3 region has 13 residues. Trimming removed 1 base at V and 6 bases at J, with 12 bases between. Germline CDR1 reads DFQATT; CDR2 reads SNEGSKA (reference sequence). The chain's CDR3 is CSARVNRADGYTL. In DNA form, the CDR3 reads TGCAGTGCTAGAGTAAACAGGGCTGATGGCTACACCCTC.

This clonotype was seen at least ten times. The chain has TRBV28 and TRBJ2-4; no clear D gene. The CDR3 extends over 13 amino acids. Trimming took 2 bases from V and 9 from J, leaving 11 bases between them. Germline values: CDR1 MDHEN, CDR2 SYDVKM. The CDR3 loop is CASSLGPQSIQYF. For the CDR3, the DNA is TGTGCCAGCAGTTTAGGCCCGCAAAGCATTCAGTACTTC. The full variable domain, in which reference TRBV28 and TRBJ2-4 provide the parts outside the CDR3, is DVKVTQSSRYLVKRTGEKVFLECVQDMDHENMFWYRQDPGLGLRLIYFSYDVKMKEKGDIPEGYSVSREKKERFSLILESASTNQTSMYLCASSLGPQSIQYFGAGTRLSVL.

V gene TRBV6-2 or TRBV6-3 combines with J gene TRBJ2-4; 8 bases fit TRBD2. Germline CDR1 is MNHEY and CDR2 is SVGEGT. The CDR3 has 13 residues. The trim removed 7 bases at V and 8 bases at J, leaving 7 bases unmatched. The CDR3 coding sequence is TGTGCCAGCAACCCCCGGGGGGGGGACATTCAGTACTTC. It is translated as CASNPRGGDIQYF.

V usage is TRBV28 and J usage is TRBJ2-3, with TRBD2 matching over 9 bases. Trimming took 1 base from V and 4 from J; bases not matched to a gene: 12. In germline, CDR1 is MDHEN, CDR2 SYDVKM. This CDR3 is built from 18 residues. In DNA, the CDR3 is TGTGCCAGCAGTTTATTGGGGGCGGGAGGGATTGACTCAGATACGCAGTATTTT. Protein: CASSLLGAGGIDSDTQYF.

This clonotype was observed a few times. The V gene is TRBV20-1, the J gene TRBJ2-7; 8 bases align to TRBD1. The CDR3 runs 14 residues. CDR1 and CDR2 from the germline V gene are DFQATT and SNEGSKA (reference sequence). The trim removed 4 bases at V and 1 base at J, leaving 6 bases unmatched. Here the CDR3 reads CSATPGQESYEQYF. CDR3 sequence (DNA): TGCAGTGCTACGCCGGGACAGGAGTCCTACGAGCAGTACTTC.

This clonotype was seen more than once but under ten times. The chain joins TRBV10-2 to TRBJ1-5; D gene ambiguous. The germline V gene has CDR1 WSHSY and CDR2 SAAADI. V lost 6 bases, J lost 1 base, and 10 bases lay in between. The length of the CDR3 is 14 residues. The CDR3 DNA reads as TGCGCCAGCAGGATGGGTGGGAGCAATCAGCCCCAGCATTTT. Translated, it gives CASRMGGSNQPQHF.

The gene calls are TRBV18 and TRBJ2-2, with 9 bases that match TRBD2. The V gene end was trimmed by 6 bases and the J gene end by 0 bases; junction bases not matched to a gene: 5. The CDR3 runs to 16 residues. Germline values: CDR1 KGHSH, CDR2 LQKENI. In DNA form, the CDR3 reads TGTGCCAGCTCTCTCATAGCGGGAGCGAACACCGGGGAGCTGTTTTTT. Amino acids: CASSLIAGANTGELFF.

Only a few counts were recorded for this clonotype. This chain uses TRBV11-2 with TRBJ2-4, with TRBD2 as a possible D gene (5 bases). Germline loops: CDR1 SGHAT, CDR2 FQNNGV. The CDR3 totals 17 residues. V was pared by 0 bases and J by 0 bases, with 12 bases between. The CDR3 DNA reads TGTGCCAGCAGCTTAGAGGGCGGGTTCTTAGCCAAAAACATTCAGTACTTC. Its translation: CASSLEGGFLAKNIQYF.

This clonotype occurred a few times. The chain is built from TRBV12-3 or TRBV12-4 and TRBJ2-7; D tentatively fits TRBD1 or TRBD2 (6 bases each). The ends were cut back, 10 bases at V and 2 bases at J, with 15 bases in the middle. This CDR3 is 13 amino acids long. This CDR3 reads CATIGGYPYEQYF. CDR3 DNA: TGTGCCACCATAGGGGGGTATCCCTACGAGCAGTACTTC.

A word on this clonotype: A junction boundary mismatches the germline segment, possibly from a read error. The chain recombines TRBV3-1 with TRBJ2-7; a weak D match, TRBD1 (6 bases). The CDR3 loop spans 14 amino acids. CDR1 and CDR2 (germline): LGHDT, YNNKEL (reference sequence). This CDR3 reads CASSPRTVSYEQYF. CDR3 sequence (DNA): TGCGCCAGCAGCCCAAGGACAGTTTCCTACGAGCAGTACTTC.

The V call is TRBV2, the J call TRBJ2-2; D possibly uses TRBD1 or TRBD2 (5 bases each). V lost 3 bases and J lost 7, with 12 bases in between. Germline loops: CDR1 SNHLY, CDR2 FYNNEI. This CDR3 region has 14 residues. CDR3 sequence reads: CASSDGTASGELFF. The CDR3 coding sequence is TGTGCCAGCAGTGACGGGACGGCCAGCGGGGAGCTGTTTTTT.

This clonotype was picked up many times. The chain links TRBV12-3 or TRBV12-4 to TRBJ1-5, with 10 nucleotides matching TRBD1. Trimming took 4 bases from V and 7 from J; bases not matched to a gene: 13. CDR3 size: 17 residues. The CDR3 is CASSSGRVDRGNQPQHF. In DNA, the CDR3 is TGTGCCAGCAGTTCAGGACGGGTGGACAGGGGGAACCAGCCCCAGCATTTT.

About this clonotype: One end of the junction fails to match germline, which may point to a read error. The rearrangement links TRBV12-3 or TRBV12-4 to TRBJ2-1; 10 bases match TRBD2. This CDR3 has 12 residues. This chain's CDR3 is CASSFSAGGLVF. The CDR3 nucleotides are TGTGCCAGCAGTTTCTCAGCGGGGGGGTTGGTCTTC.

Concerning this clonotype itself: This may be a read error: a much more frequent sequence differs by one nucleotide. Without the conserved terminal phenylalanine or tryptophan, this CDR3 likely stems from a read error. This sequence joins TRBV11-2 and TRBJ1-4; 9 bases align to TRBD1. V shed 5 bases and J 5 bases; nucleotides not matched to a gene: 0. The CDR3 runs 13 residues. CDR1 and CDR2 from the germline V gene are SGHAT and FQNNGV. The CDR3 coding sequence is TGTGCCAGCAGCGGACAGGGGAATGAAAAACTGTTTCTT. Encoded protein: CASSGQGNEKLFL.

The J gene is TRBJ2-7, the V gene TRBV18, with 9 nucleotides matching TRBD1. CDR1 and CDR2 from the germline V gene are KGHSH and LQKENI. With V trimmed by 6 bases and J by 1 base, 10 bases remained unmatched. The CDR3 runs to 16 residues. The CDR3 loop reads CASSSTGQGASYEQYF. The DNA for the CDR3 is TGTGCCAGCTCTTCAACGGGACAGGGCGCATCCTACGAGCAGTACTTC.

As regards this clonotype: Just one base apart from a much larger clone, this may be a read error. J is TRBJ1-1 and V is TRBV19; TRBD1 agrees at 8 bases. This CDR3 region has 13 residues. Per the germline V gene, CDR1 is LNHDA and CDR2 is SQIVND (reference sequence). The CDR3 DNA sequence: TGTGCCAGTAGCAGGGGGCAGGGCACTGAAGCTTCCTTT. This codes for CASSRGQGTEASF. Combining the CDR3 with reference TRBV19 and TRBJ1-1 gives the whole variable domain DGGITQSPKYLFRKEGQNVTLSCEQNLNHDAMYWYRQDPGQGLRLIYYSQIVNDFQKGDIAEGYSVSREKKESFPLTVTSAQKNPTAFYLCASSRGQGTEASFGQGTRLTVV.

This clonotype came up a few times. The chain employs TRBV5-4 and TRBJ2-7; no reliable D call. This CDR3 has 16 amino acids. V lost 0 bases, J lost 5 bases, and 18 bases lay in between. Germline CDR1 SGHNT, CDR2 YYREEE (reference sequence). The chain's CDR3 is CASSLAQSPSKDEQYF. The CDR3 nucleotides read TGTGCCAGCAGCTTGGCCCAGTCCCCGAGTAAGGACGAGCAGTACTTC.

This clonotype was seen many times. The gene calls are TRBV2 and TRBJ1-4, with no clear D. Trimming left V 9 bases short and J 2 bases short, with 10 bases between. The CDR3 extends over 13 amino acids. Germline V gene data show CDR1 as SNHLY and CDR2 as FYNNEI. CDR3 coding DNA: TGTGCCAGTCTACTTTGGACTAATGAAAAACTGTTTTTT. This sequence encodes CASLLWTNEKLFF.

This clonotype came up many times. The CDR3 loop is CAISEVETGGYEQYF. As DNA, the CDR3 is TGTGCCATCAGTGAGGTTGAGACAGGGGGGTACGAGCAGTACTTC. This chain connects TRBV10-3 to TRBJ2-7, with 9 positions matching TRBD1. Trimming at V came to 2 bases and at J to 4 bases, leaving 6 bases not matched to a gene. Germline CDR1 and CDR2: ENHRY and SYGVKD. This CDR3 is 15 amino acids long.

This sequence joins TRBV20-1 and TRBJ2-5; TRBD2 matches at 7 bases. The CDR3 runs 18 residues. Germline CDR1 DFQATT, CDR2 SNEGSKA (reference sequence). V lost 1 base to trimming and J lost 5 bases; unmatched junction nucleotides: 19. CDR3 protein: CSARGLGGIEPRPETQYF. The CDR3 bases are TGCAGTGCTAGAGGCCTGGGGGGGATAGAGCCTCGCCCCGAGACCCAGTACTTC.

This clonotype came up a few times. The rearrangement joins TRBV4-1 to TRBJ2-5; 13 nucleotides match TRBD2. The trim removed 4 bases at V and 5 bases at J, leaving 10 bases unmatched. Germline CDR1 is MGHRA and CDR2 is YSYEKL. The CDR3 has 17 residues. The DNA of the CDR3 is TGCGCCAGCAGCCCTAGACTAGCGGGAGGCCAGATGGAGACCCAGTACTTC. Encoded protein: CASSPRLAGGQMETQYF.